This TCR beta chain was documented in a study of blood T cell repertoires in COVID-19. In the study overall: Whether acute or convalescent, the COVID-19 samples came from the United States, Italy and Spain. T cells, B-cell-depleted T cells, or PBMCs supplied cDNA or gDNA.

Germline V gene lookup returns CDR1 SGHRS and CDR2 YFSETQ. This CDR3 contains 17 residues. The ends lost 4 bases at V and 0 bases at J; junction bases unmatched: 10. Only in-frame clones appear in the TCRdb table, and some are missing; sequencing was by immunoSEQ multiplex PCR. The data contain over 300,000 clones, 85% to 90% of them singletons. V is TRBV5-1 and J is TRBJ1-3; 7 bases map to TRBD1. The source of this sequence is a man between 18 and 29 years old with active or convalescent COVID-19. Sequencing was performed on peripheral blood. The CDR3 DNA follows: TGCGCCAGCAGCCCAGTGTACAGGGGAGTCTCTGGAAACACCATATATTTT. As protein: CASSPVYRGVSGNTIYF.